A single sample gave rise to the 31 T cell receptor beta chains below, sequenced in a study of cytomegalovirus exposure and HLA in healthy donors. The PCR had 60 Vbeta and 13 Jbeta primers. Profiling relied on immunoSEQ multiplex PCR, and the TCRdb table lists in-frame clones only, not all of them. Seen here are about 140,000 clones, around 72% observed once, and the top ten hold approximately 2.1%. The material sequenced was PBMCs. The receptors originated from a man aged 35 to 55 in good health and CMV-seronegative.

The chain is built from TRBV6-6 and TRBJ2-5, with 7 bases lining up with TRBD2. After removal of 5 bases from V and 3 bases from J, the junction contained 3 bases not matched to a gene. The CDR3 consists of 13 residues. The germline V gene has CDR1 MNHNY and CDR2 SVGAGI (reference sequence). CDR3 loop: CASSPREEETQYF. DNA for the CDR3: TGTGCCAGCAGTCCCCGGGAGGAAGAGACCCAGTACTTC.

This chain links TRBV5-5 with TRBJ1-2; a weak D match, TRBD1 (6 bases). This CDR3 is 14 amino acids long. Between the trimmed V and J ends, which lost 4 bases and 0 bases, there was a span of 10 bases. CDR1 SGHKS and CDR2 YYEKEE come from the germline V gene (reference sequence). In DNA, the CDR3 is TGTGCCAGCAGCGCCGCAGGGGCTAACTATGGCTACACCTTC. It yields the protein CASSAAGANYGYTF.

This clone was detected a few times. V gene TRBV30 combines with J gene TRBJ2-4, with TRBD2 matching over 15 bases. Trimming took 1 base from V and 4 from J; bases not matched to a gene: 11. This CDR3 is built from 19 residues. The germline V gene has CDR1 GTSNPN and CDR2 SVGIG (reference sequence). In nucleotides, the CDR3 is TGTGCCTGGAGTGCGTTGGGACTAGCGGGAGGCTGGGGTAAAAACATTCAGTACTTC. Translated, it gives CAWSALGLAGGWGKNIQYF.

V gene TRBV9 combines with J gene TRBJ2-3, with D perhaps matching TRBD2 (6 bases). The CDR3 is 15 amino acids. The germline V gene has CDR1 SGDLS and CDR2 YYNGEE. Trimming took off 4 bases at V and 1 base at J, with 13 bases between the two ends. The CDR3 bases are TGTGCCAGCAGCCCTAGTGGCGGGGGCACAGATACGCAGTATTTT. Its protein is CASSPSGGGTDTQYF.

In this sample, this clone turned up once. The chain has TRBV5-1 and TRBJ1-4, with 7 nucleotides matching TRBD1. The trim removed 0 bases at V and 8 bases at J, leaving 7 bases unmatched. The CDR3 runs to 15 residues. Germline V gene sequence: CDR1 SGHRS, CDR2 YFSETQ. Here the CDR3 DNA reads TGCGCCAGCAGCTTGGCGAGGGGGCCGACGGAAAAACTGTTTTTT. It specifies CASSLARGPTEKLFF.

The chain carries TRBV7-9 and TRBJ1-5, with a tentative D call TRBD1 (6 bases). This CDR3 contains 17 residues. The V gene's germline CDR1 is SEHNR and CDR2 FQNEAQ (reference sequence). Trimming removed 1 base from V and 2 bases from J, with 15 bases in between. The CDR3 reads CASSLGAGGRGNQPQHF. DNA of the CDR3: TGTGCCAGCAGCTTAGGGGCGGGGGGGCGAGGCAATCAGCCCCAGCATTTT.

This clone was recorded a few times. This chain uses TRBV9 with TRBJ1-1; D might be TRBD1 (6 bases). Germline V gene data show CDR1 as SGDLS and CDR2 as YYNGEE. The CDR3 length is 15 residues. V dropped 4 bases and J dropped 4 bases, with 17 bases sitting between them. The CDR3 DNA follows: TGTGCCAGCAGCCCGAGCGGGGGGGGCGGCACTGAAGCTTTCTTT. Encoded protein: CASSPSGGGGTEAFF.

This chain joins TRBV13 and TRBJ2-7; TRBD1 matches 8 bases. Per the germline V gene, CDR1 is PRHDT and CDR2 is FYEKMQ (reference sequence). V was pared by 1 base and J by 2 bases, with 7 bases of the junction left unmatched. This CDR3 comprises 16 residues. The CDR3 DNA reads TGTGCCAGCAGCTTAGTGGGCAGGGGGCCCCCCTACGAGCAGTACTTC. Translation gives CASSLVGRGPPYEQYF.

V gene TRBV7-2 combines with J gene TRBJ2-5; TRBD1 agrees at 8 bases. The J call may be faulty, since TRBJ2-7 better matches the DNA end. The germline V gene has CDR1 SGHTA and CDR2 FQGNSA. This CDR3 is built from 14 residues. The CDR3 is CASSRGTGGLEQYF. The CDR3 coding sequence is TGTGCCAGCAGCCGGGGGACAGGCGGTCTCGAGCAGTACTTC.

This clone was seen more than once but under ten times. The chain uses TRBV10-1 and TRBJ2-2, with D uncertain. CDR3 length: 13 amino acids. V gave up 4 bases and J gave up 5 bases, with 8 bases separating them. From germline, CDR1 is WNHNN and CDR2 SYGVQD (reference sequence). The CDR3 loop is CASSASGTGELFF. DNA of the CDR3: TGCGCCAGCAGTGCCTCCGGGACCGGGGAGCTGTTTTTT.

V gene TRBV5-1 combines with J gene TRBJ2-1; D call uncertain. Germline CDR1 is SGHRS and CDR2 is YFSETQ. V was trimmed by 0 bases and J by 9 bases, leaving 13 bases between them. The CDR3 is 14 amino acids. The CDR3 region is CASSLDAVLGEQFF. CDR3 nucleotides: TGCGCCAGCAGCTTGGATGCGGTGCTGGGTGAGCAGTTCTTC. The full variable domain, completed using reference TRBV5-1 and TRBJ2-1, is KAGVTQTPRYLIKTRGQQVTLSCSPISGHRSVSWYQQTPGQGLQFLFEYFSETQRNKGNFPGRFSGRQFSNSRSEMNVSTLELGDSALYLCASSLDAVLGEQFFGPGTRLTVL.

This clone has only a few counts. The chain couples TRBV2 to TRBJ1-1; TRBD1 matches at 7 bases. The junction had 3 bases not matched to a gene; V was cut back by 6 bases and J by 2 bases. CDR3 length: 13 amino acids. Germline lookup yields CDR1 SNHLY and CDR2 FYNNEI. The CDR3 region has the DNA TGTGCCAGCAGCCGACAGGGAAACACTGAAGCTTTCTTT. This translates into CASSRQGNTEAFF.

This sequence joins TRBV30 and TRBJ1-6; TRBD1 aligns across 8 bases. This CDR3 contains 13 residues. Trimming cost V 2 bases and J 7 bases; bases outside gene matches: 1. CDR1 and CDR2 (germline): GTSNPN, SVGIG (reference sequence). CDR3 in amino acids: CAWSPGGNSPLHF. Written as DNA, the CDR3 is TGTGCCTGGAGTCCAGGGGGCAATTCACCCCTCCACTTT.

V and J are TRBV5-4 and TRBJ2-7; D not resolved. V lost 0 bases to trimming and J lost 2 bases, with 6 bases between them. CDR1 SGHNT and CDR2 YYREEE come from the germline V gene (reference sequence). The CDR3 extends over 13 amino acids. The CDR3 loop reads CASSLDNTYEQYF. The CDR3 bases are TGTGCCAGCAGCTTGGACAACACCTACGAGCAGTACTTC. The full variable domain, rest sourced from reference TRBV5-4 and TRBJ2-7, is ETGVTQSPTHLIKTRGQQVTLRCSSQSGHNTVSWYQQALGQGPQFIFQYYREEENGRGNFPPRFSGLQFPNYSSELNVNALELDDSALYLCASSLDNTYEQYFGPGTRLTVT.

In its sample, this clone was seen once. The chain uses TRBV2 and TRBJ1-2; the D gene is possibly TRBD1 (5 bases). This CDR3 contains 14 residues. Germline V CDR1 and CDR2: SNHLY, FYNNEI. Trimming left V 10 bases short and J 2 bases short, with 17 bases between. CDR3: CATARQTINYGYTF. The CDR3 coding sequence is TGTGCCACAGCCCGACAGACGATAAACTATGGCTACACCTTC.

This chain connects TRBV29-1 to TRBJ2-2; D is possibly TRBD1 (6 bases). Trimming left V 3 bases short and J 7 bases short, with 18 bases between. CDR1 is SQVTM and CDR2 is ANQGSEA in the germline V gene. The CDR3 extends over 15 amino acids. The CDR3 loop is CSVDLGRGLDGELFF. The CDR3 region has the DNA TGCAGCGTTGATTTGGGCAGGGGTCTTGACGGGGAGCTGTTTTTT.

The chain uses TRBV28 and TRBJ1-5; 8 nucleotides agree with TRBD1. CDR1 is MDHEN, CDR2 SYDVKM, per germline. The CDR3 is made up of 15 amino acids. V was pared by 6 bases and J by 7 bases, with 11 bases of the junction left unmatched. CDR3 sequence reads: CASSPDRDLQQPQHF. CDR3 nucleotides: TGTGCCAGCAGCCCGGACAGGGATCTACAACAGCCCCAGCATTTT. Full variable domain (outside the CDR3, taken from reference TRBV28 and TRBJ1-5): DVKVTQSSRYLVKRTGEKVFLECVQDMDHENMFWYRQDPGLGLRLIYFSYDVKMKEKGDIPEGYSVSREKKERFSLILESASTNQTSMYLCASSPDRDLQQPQHFGDGTRLSIL.

Details on this clone: Other DNA sequences from this sample encode an identical CDR3 as well. V usage is TRBV4-1 and J usage is TRBJ2-5; D uncertain. Germline CDR1 MGHRA, CDR2 YSYEKL. Between the trimmed V and J ends, which lost 1 base and 4 bases, there was a span of 13 bases. The CDR3 covers 15 residues. CDR3 region: CASSQVGSGRETQYF. The CDR3 nucleotides read TGCGCCAGCAGCCAAGTCGGTAGTGGTCGAGAGACCCAGTACTTC.

V and J are TRBV19 and TRBJ1-1; tentative D call: TRBD1 (6 bases). This CDR3 has 12 amino acids. Germline values: CDR1 LNHDA, CDR2 SQIVND (reference sequence). V was pared by 5 bases and J by 7 bases, with 11 bases between. The CDR3 sequence is CASSPRDNEAFF. CDR3 DNA: TGTGCCAGTAGTCCCCGGGACAATGAAGCTTTCTTT.

The chain recombines TRBV28 with TRBJ2-7, with 14 positions matching TRBD2. This CDR3 is built from 17 residues. Germline CDR1 and CDR2: MDHEN and SYDVKM. Germline trimming cut 5 bases from V and 5 bases from J; bases unmatched to any gene: 11. The CDR3 loop reads CASSPRTSGGLTHEQYF. CDR3 coding DNA: TGTGCCAGCAGTCCAAGGACTAGCGGGGGGCTAACCCACGAGCAGTACTTC. The full variable domain, completed using reference TRBV28 and TRBJ2-7, is DVKVTQSSRYLVKRTGEKVFLECVQDMDHENMFWYRQDPGLGLRLIYFSYDVKMKEKGDIPEGYSVSREKKERFSLILESASTNQTSMYLCASSPRTSGGLTHEQYFGPGTRLTVT.

The chain recombines TRBV6-1 with TRBJ2-3, with D unresolved. V was trimmed by 5 bases and J by 1 base, leaving 10 bases between them. The CDR3 has 14 residues. Germline-derived CDR1 and CDR2 are MNHNS and SASEGT. The CDR3 DNA sequence: TGTGCCAGCAGTCCAACATGGCGCACAGATACGCAGTATTTT. It specifies CASSPTWRTDTQYF.

The chain combines TRBV9 with TRBJ2-3; maybe TRBD2 (5 bases). The CDR3 loop spans 17 amino acids. Germline assignment: CDR1 SGDLS and CDR2 YYNGEE. Trimming took off 0 bases at V and 2 bases at J, with 16 bases between the two ends. The CDR3 is CASSVGGSGPPTDTQYF. The CDR3 DNA reads as TGTGCCAGCAGCGTAGGTGGGAGCGGACCCCCCACAGATACGCAGTATTTT.

The chain uses TRBV20-1 and TRBJ2-1; a possible D gene is TRBD2 (6 bases). Germline V lookup: CDR1 DFQATT, CDR2 SNEGSKA (reference sequence). V was trimmed by 6 bases and J by 10 bases, leaving 13 bases between them. The CDR3 has 11 residues. The CDR3 DNA follows: TGCAGTGCCCAGGGAGGTTGGGAGCAGTTCTTC. Residues: CSAQGGWEQFF.

This chain connects TRBV5-4 to TRBJ1-2, with 12 bases aligning to TRBD1. Germline V gene data show CDR1 as SGHNT and CDR2 as YYREEE (reference sequence). The CDR3 has 16 residues. Germline trimming cut 3 bases from V and 6 bases from J; bases unmatched to any gene: 9. The CDR3 nucleotides read TGTGCCAGCAGCTCCCCCCGGGACAGGGGGCGTCATGGCTACACCTTC. Its translation is CASSSPRDRGRHGYTF.

The CDR3 nucleotides read TGTGCCAGCGCCCGGACAGGGTCTCCTAATGAAAAACTGTTTTTT. As protein: CASARTGSPNEKLFF. This chain links TRBV5-4 with TRBJ1-4; 8 bases align to TRBD1. The CDR3 runs to 15 residues. Trimming cost V 7 bases and J 3 bases; bases outside gene matches: 8. Germline V gene lookup returns CDR1 SGHNT and CDR2 YYREEE (reference sequence).

In this sample, this clone turned up a few times. The CDR3 reads CASSPRQGDQYF. The CDR3 bases are TGTGCCAGCAGCCCTAGGCAGGGTGACCAGTACTTC. The chain is built from TRBV28 and TRBJ2-5; a weak D match, TRBD1 (5 bases). CDR1 and CDR2 from the germline V gene are MDHEN and SYDVKM. Trimming stripped 6 bases from V and 10 bases from J, with 15 bases between. This CDR3 spans 12 amino acids. Combining the CDR3 with reference TRBV28 and TRBJ2-5 gives the whole variable domain DVKVTQSSRYLVKRTGEKVFLECVQDMDHENMFWYRQDPGLGLRLIYFSYDVKMKEKGDIPEGYSVSREKKERFSLILESASTNQTSMYLCASSPRQGDQYFGPGTRLLVL.

The chain carries TRBV7-9 and TRBJ2-2, with D maybe TRBD2 (6 bases). The CDR3 runs to 16 residues. V lost 5 bases and J lost 6, with 19 bases in between. Germline values: CDR1 SEHNR, CDR2 FQNEAQ (reference sequence). CDR3 amino acids: CASSPRAGGRAGELFF. The CDR3 region has the DNA TGTGCCAGCAGCCCGCGGGCCGGGGGAAGGGCCGGGGAGCTGTTTTTT.

This clone was seen a few times. The V call is TRBV6-6, the J call TRBJ2-7, with D possibly matching TRBD2 (7 bases). The germline CDR1 and CDR2 sequences are MNHNY and SVGAGI (reference sequence). Trimming left V 8 bases short and J 7 bases short, with 18 bases between. The CDR3 totals 13 residues. CDR3 region: CASLGGGSGEQYF. In DNA form, the CDR3 reads TGTGCCAGCCTAGGGGGGGGGTCGGGGGAGCAGTACTTC.

This rearrangement joins TRBV6-6 to TRBJ1-4; no clear D. Trimming removed 0 bases at V and 5 bases at J, with 10 bases between. CDR3 size: 15 residues. Germline CDR1 is MNHNY and CDR2 is SVGAGI (reference sequence). CDR3 amino acids: CASSYSYSKNEKLFF. CDR3 bases: TGTGCCAGCAGTTACTCGTACAGCAAAAATGAAAAACTGTTTTTT.

V and J are TRBV5-6 and TRBJ2-1; TRBD2 agrees at 12 bases. The CDR3 has 16 amino acids. Trimming at V came to 4 bases and at J to 7 bases, leaving 9 bases not matched to a gene. Germline V gene sequence: CDR1 SGHDT, CDR2 YYEEEE. CDR3 loop: CASSPAGLAGGNEQFF. The CDR3 DNA follows: TGTGCCAGCAGCCCCGCGGGGCTAGCGGGAGGGAATGAGCAGTTCTTC.

The chain links TRBV13 to TRBJ2-3; 8 nucleotides agree with TRBD2. V lost 4 bases, J lost 5 bases, and 5 bases stayed unmatched. This CDR3 comprises 14 residues. Germline CDR1 PRHDT, CDR2 FYEKMQ (reference sequence). CDR3 sequence reads: CASSSGGAGDTQYF. In nucleotides, the CDR3 is TGTGCCAGCAGCTCGGGGGGGGCCGGAGATACGCAGTATTTT.